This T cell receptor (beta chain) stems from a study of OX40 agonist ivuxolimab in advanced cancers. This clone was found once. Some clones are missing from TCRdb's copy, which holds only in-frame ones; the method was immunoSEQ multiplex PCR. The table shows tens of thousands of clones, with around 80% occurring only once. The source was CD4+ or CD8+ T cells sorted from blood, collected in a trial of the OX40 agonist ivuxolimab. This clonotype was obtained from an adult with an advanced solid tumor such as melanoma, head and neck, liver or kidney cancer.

CDR3 sequence (DNA): TGCGCCAGCAGCGGGGGATCGAGTCAGTTCTTC. This sequence encodes CASSGGSSQFF. This chain links TRBV10-1 with TRBJ2-1, with D tentatively TRBD2 (6 bases). Trimming removed 6 bases at V and 13 bases at J, with 13 bases between. Germline-derived CDR1 and CDR2 are WNHNN and SYGVQD (reference sequence). This CDR3 region has 11 residues.